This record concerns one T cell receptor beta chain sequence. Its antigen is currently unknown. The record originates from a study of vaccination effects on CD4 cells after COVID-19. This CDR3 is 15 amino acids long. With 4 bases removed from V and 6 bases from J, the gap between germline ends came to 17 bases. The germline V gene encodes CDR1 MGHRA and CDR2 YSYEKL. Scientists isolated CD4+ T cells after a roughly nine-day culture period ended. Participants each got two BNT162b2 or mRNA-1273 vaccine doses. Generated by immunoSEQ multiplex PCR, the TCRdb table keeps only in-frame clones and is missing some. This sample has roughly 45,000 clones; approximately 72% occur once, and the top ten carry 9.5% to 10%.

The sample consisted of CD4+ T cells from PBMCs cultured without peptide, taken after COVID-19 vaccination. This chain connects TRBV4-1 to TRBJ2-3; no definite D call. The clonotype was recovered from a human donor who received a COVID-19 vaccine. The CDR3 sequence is CASSPMIPFEDTQYF. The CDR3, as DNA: TGCGCCAGCAGCCCCATGATCCCTTTTGAGGATACGCAGTATTTT.